The 17 T cell receptor beta chains presented below share a single source sample, sequenced in a study of blood T cells in healthy people across ages. Primers used in a second PCR of about 7 to 12 cycles were a sample-barcoded 5' primer and a J-beta primer mix. A single record per CDR3 protein comes from TCRdb applying MiXCR to the 5' RACE reads. The sample has about 1.6 million distinct CDR3 sequences; about 32% are singletons. Source material: blood. These receptors all come from a woman in her 30s in good health.

A few counts support this clonotype. The J gene is TRBJ2-1, the V gene TRBV6-5; 8 bases match TRBD1. Losses at the gene ends were 2 bases for V and 0 bases for J; bases not matched to a gene: 12. Per germline, CDR1 MNHEY and CDR2 SVGAGI. The CDR3 runs to 19 residues. CDR3 nucleotide sequence: TGTGCCAGCAGTTACCCCACAGGGGGTATGATAAGCTCCTACAATGAGCAGTTCTTC. Translation: CASSYPTGGMISSYNEQFF.

To note about this clonotype: One junction end disagrees with the germline gene, perhaps due to a read error. The chain is built from TRBV3-1 and TRBJ1-4, with 7 bases fitting TRBD1. The CDR3 is made up of 15 amino acids. Germline CDR1 and CDR2: LGHDT and YNNKEL (reference sequence). CDR3 in DNA: TGTACCAGCAGCCGGGGCAGGGGGGACCCTGAAAAACTGTTTTTT. Translation gives CTSSRGRGDPEKLFF. Based on the CDR3 plus reference TRBV3-1 and TRBJ1-4, the full variable domain is DTAVSQTPKYLVTQMGNDKSIKCEQNLGHDTMYWYKQDSKKFLKIMFSYNNKELIINETVPNRFSPKSPDKAHLNLHINSLELGDSAVYFCTSSRGRGDPEKLFFGSGTQLSVL.

V and J are TRBV6-1 and TRBJ2-7; possibly TRBD2 for D (6 bases). The V end lost 10 bases, the J end lost 3 bases, and 16 bases lay between the germline ends. Germline V lookup: CDR1 MNHNS, CDR2 SASEGT. The CDR3 consists of 13 residues. The CDR3 DNA sequence: TGTGCCACCCTCGGGGGTCCGGGCTACGAGCAGTACTTC. It yields the protein CATLGGPGYEQYF.

V and J are TRBV3-1 and TRBJ2-3; 8 bases match TRBD2. The CDR3 covers 16 residues. V shed 0 bases, J shed 2 bases, and the junction held 4 bases outside the gene matches. Germline V gene data show CDR1 as LGHDT and CDR2 as YNNKEL (reference sequence). The CDR3 sequence is CASSQDVAGTTDTQYF. CDR3 DNA: TGTGCCAGCAGCCAAGACGTAGCGGGGACCACAGATACGCAGTATTTT.

V gene TRBV11-2 combines with J gene TRBJ1-2; no clear D gene. V was trimmed by 4 bases and J by 4 bases, leaving 13 bases between them. This CDR3 has 14 amino acids. Looked up from germline, CDR1 is SGHAT and CDR2 is FQNNGV. The CDR3, as DNA: TGTGCCAGCAGCTCCGGTGGAGGAATCTATGGCTACACCTTC. This sequence encodes CASSSGGGIYGYTF.

Turning to this clonotype: Germline is not matched at one junction end, which may reflect a read error. CDR3: CASNQDRRQRDTQYF. The CDR3 DNA sequence: TGCGCCAGCAACCAAGATCGCCGTCAACGGGATACGCAGTATTTT. V usage is TRBV4-1 and J usage is TRBJ2-3; D unresolved. Germline V CDR1 and CDR2: MGHRA, YSYEKL. This CDR3 is built from 15 residues.

This clonotype was recorded a few times. The gene calls are TRBV20-1 and TRBJ2-4; 8 bases match TRBD2. V lost 3 bases and J lost 3; bases outside the gene matches: 7. Germline lookup yields CDR1 DFQATT and CDR2 SNEGSKA (reference sequence). The CDR3 extends over 15 amino acids. The CDR3, as DNA: TGCAGTGCTAGTAGGGCGGGGGGCGTCAAAAACATTCAGTACTTC. Translation gives CSASRAGGVKNIQYF.

This clonotype has just a few counts. The chain uses TRBV2 and TRBJ2-6, with 7 bases fitting TRBD1. Per germline, CDR1 SNHLY and CDR2 FYNNEI. J was trimmed by 0 bases and V by 2 bases; bases with no gene match: 13. This CDR3 region has 20 residues. CDR3 loop: CASSELGPGQSSSGANVLTF. The DNA for the CDR3 is TGTGCCAGCAGTGAATTGGGTCCGGGACAGAGTAGCTCTGGGGCCAACGTCCTGACTTTC. Combining the CDR3 with reference TRBV2 and TRBJ2-6 gives the whole variable domain EPEVTQTPSHQVTQMGQEVILRCVPISNHLYFYWYRQILGQKVEFLVSFYNNEISEKSEIFDDQFSVERPDGSNFTLKIRSTKLEDSAMYFCASSELGPGQSSSGANVLTFGAGSRLTVL.

This clonotype has just a few counts. The rearrangement links TRBV18 to TRBJ1-4; D remains ambiguous. The CDR3 is 15 residues long. The V and J ends lost 3 bases and 7 bases respectively, with 15 bases between them. CDR1 and CDR2 (germline): KGHSH, LQKENI. This CDR3 is CASSPLGQVPEKLFF. In DNA form, the CDR3 reads TGTGCCAGCTCACCCCTTGGGCAAGTTCCTGAAAAACTGTTTTTT.

Of note for this clonotype: Possible read error: a much larger clone is one base away. The chain recombines TRBV29-1 with TRBJ2-5; D is possibly TRBD2 (5 bases). The V gene's germline CDR1 is SQVTM and CDR2 ANQGSEA. V gave up 3 bases and J gave up 2 bases, with 7 bases separating them. The CDR3 is made up of 12 amino acids. As DNA, the CDR3 is TGCAGCGTTGATAGCGCACAAGAGACCCAGTACTTC. This encodes CSVDSAQETQYF.

This clonotype was counted a few times. The rearrangement links TRBV9 to TRBJ1-1; D may be TRBD1 (5 bases). With 1 base removed from V and 5 bases from J, the gap between germline ends came to 12 bases. The CDR3 has 14 residues. Germline values: CDR1 SGDLS, CDR2 YYNGEE. The CDR3 DNA is TGTGCCAGCAGCGTACGGGGGAGTATGACTGAAGCTTTCTTT. Translated: CASSVRGSMTEAFF.

This clonotype has more than one count but fewer than ten. The CDR3 loop reads CASRTQGPGGSDTQYF. Written as DNA, the CDR3 is TGCGCCAGCAGGACGCAGGGACCGGGAGGGAGCGATACGCAGTATTTT. The chain couples TRBV10-2 to TRBJ2-3; TRBD2 agrees at 8 bases. Germline trimming cut 6 bases from V and 6 bases from J; bases unmatched to any gene: 14. Germline V gene sequence: CDR1 WSHSY, CDR2 SAAADI. The CDR3 is 16 amino acids.

The table lists this clonotype with a few counts. This chain links TRBV3-1 with TRBJ2-6, with D uncertain. Per the germline V gene, CDR1 is LGHDT and CDR2 is YNNKEL (reference sequence). This CDR3 is built from 15 residues. V was shortened by 5 bases and J by 3 bases, with 11 bases between the two germline ends. The DNA of the CDR3 is TGTGCCAGCAGCTACAGTGCAAGTGGGGCCAACGTCCTGACTTTC. Translation gives CASSYSASGANVLTF.

This clonotype has at least ten counts. V usage is TRBV7-6 and J usage is TRBJ1-6; possibly TRBD1 for D (5 bases). CDR3 size: 15 residues. Germline V lookup: CDR1 SGHVS, CDR2 FNYEAQ. V was shortened by 5 bases and J by 10 bases, with 18 bases between the two germline ends. CDR3 sequence (DNA): TGTGCCAGCAGCCCAGGGTCGTCCGGGATCTCACCCCTCCACTTT. Translation gives CASSPGSSGISPLHF.

The CDR3 protein is CASSSGTSGVNEQFF. The DNA of the CDR3 is TGTGCCAGCAGTTCCGGGACTAGCGGGGTGAATGAGCAGTTCTTC. The chain carries TRBV27 and TRBJ2-1, with TRBD2 matching 13 bases. This CDR3 is built from 15 residues. CDR1 and CDR2 from the germline V gene are MNHEY and SMNVEV (reference sequence). With V trimmed by 4 bases and J by 7 bases, 4 bases remained unmatched.

This clonotype was seen ten or more times. V and J are TRBV7-7 and TRBJ2-5, with no clear D. Germline values: CDR1 SSHAT, CDR2 FNYEAQ (reference sequence). There are 13 residues in the CDR3. Trimming cost V 1 base and J 2 bases, with 5 bases left between them. The CDR3: CASSLEQQETQYF. CDR3 in DNA: TGTGCCAGCAGCTTAGAGCAACAAGAGACCCAGTACTTC.

V usage is TRBV4-1 and J usage is TRBJ2-2, with unresolved D. The V gene's germline CDR1 is MGHRA and CDR2 YSYEKL. Trimming removed 3 bases at V and 3 bases at J, with 11 bases between. This CDR3 contains 15 residues. The CDR3 DNA reads TGCGCCAGCAGCCACACGGAATATTACACCGGGGAGCTGTTTTTT. This gives the protein CASSHTEYYTGELFF.